This entry is about one T cell receptor (beta chain). What antigen it recognizes has not been identified. Nothing much larger sits one base from this clone, and base qualities are not available. From the cysteine up to the phenylalanine, the CDR3 has a length of 15 residues. The CDR3 DNA has 45 bases and is translated from base 1. V is pruned by 6 bases and J by 1 base, leaving 3 bases of the junction without a gene match. Sequences KGHDR (CDR1) and SFDVKD (CDR2) are obtained from the germline V gene. Collaborating institutions collected whole blood in K2EDTA tubes following their own protocols. For TCRbeta analysis, collaborator samples were shipped as frozen whole blood, as isolated PBMCs, or as DNA extracted from either sample type. TCRbeta CDR3 regions were amplified from genomic DNA by means of the immunoSEQ Assay, a bias-controlled multiplex PCR. Under the source paper's analysis protocol: Within the assay, amplification of reference gene primers was used to estimate how many nucleated cells each sample contained. To quantify the absolute abundance of each unique TCRbeta CDR3 rearrangement, sequence reads were collapsed and filtered. For each sample, productive Simpson clonality was calculated by taking the square root of Simpson's diversity index across productive rearrangements. The table comes from immuneACCESS by way of TCRdb, which keeps in-frame sequences with V and J called. Part of the clones is missing from these tables; in studies checked, under half for an unresolved V gene and the rest for unknown reasons. D and trimming were read from the DNA, whereas the V and J calls and clone size are those reported in that table. The sample table shows about 85,000 clones, and around 82% are seen once. Of the sample, roughly 1.2% is held by the ten largest clones.

The data stem from a study of blood T cell repertoires in COVID-19 (dated by TCRdb to 2020 to 2022). Background on the whole study: Samples covering the acute and convalescent phases of COVID-19 were provided by collaborators in the United States, Italy and Spain. The material from the prospective study consisted of cDNA or gDNA derived from T cells, B-cell-depleted T cells, or PBMCs. Subjects who had been exposed to COVID-19, were actively infected with it, or had recovered from it provided the deeply sampled blood TCRbeta repertoires that made up the dataset. A freely available public database, intended as a resource for researchers studying the immune response to SARS-CoV-2, is where the repertoires were released. Samples were obtained from the ongoing ImmuneRACE study (first 160 participants) and from 950 to 1,500 subjects provided by 6 global collaborators. A de-identified subject ID, COVID-19 status, age in years and sex were almost always included in the sample metadata. HLA class I and class II types, where available, came from metadata supplied by the sample provider rather than from assay-based typing.

Broad study findings and their caveats: Clinical and demographic metadata were provided uncurated, with the amount varying by source and participant.

This chain is built from TRBV24-1 and TRBJ2-5; TRBD2 agrees with 11 junctional bases. The receptor was derived from a woman older than 75 with acute or convalescent COVID-19. The sample was peripheral blood. The CDR3 here reads CATSISGRAQETQYF. The DNA sequence is given as TGTGCCACCAGTATTAGCGGGAGGGCCCAAGAGACCCAGTACTTC.